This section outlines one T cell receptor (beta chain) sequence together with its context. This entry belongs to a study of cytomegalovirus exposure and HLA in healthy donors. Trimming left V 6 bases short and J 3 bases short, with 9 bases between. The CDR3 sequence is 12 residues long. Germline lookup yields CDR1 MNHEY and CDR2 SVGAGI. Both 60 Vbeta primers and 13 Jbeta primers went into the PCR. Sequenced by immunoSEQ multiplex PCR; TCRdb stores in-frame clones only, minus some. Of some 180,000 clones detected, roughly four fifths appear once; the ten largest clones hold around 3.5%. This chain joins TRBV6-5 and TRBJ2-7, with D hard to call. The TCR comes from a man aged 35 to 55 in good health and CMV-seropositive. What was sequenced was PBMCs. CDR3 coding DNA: TGTGCCAGCAGCGATAGACACTACGAGCAGTACTTC. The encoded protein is CASSDRHYEQYF.